A single sample gave rise to the 10 T cell receptor beta chains below, sequenced in a study of tissue T cells after allogeneic stem cell transplantation. Clones were read by immunoSEQ multiplex PCR, and TCRdb kept only the in-frame ones, dropping some. This sample has more than 40,000 clones, with around 72% found just once. The sample was sorted cells pooled from one or two spleens. These receptors came from a pool of C57BL/6 mice in good health.

As for this clone: These gene names are mouse names. Read sequence stops 1 residue before the CDR3 end, and the germline J gene provides the missing end. The rearrangement links TRBV13-2 to TRBJ2-5; the match to TRBD2 covers 14 bases. V shed 3 bases and J 8 bases; nucleotides not matched to a gene: 2. Germline CDR1 reads NNHNN; CDR2 reads SYGAGS (reference sequence). The CDR3 is 14 amino acids. The CDR3 is CASGAGTGGATQYF. CDR3 DNA (partial): TGTGCCAGCGGTGCCGGGACTGGGGGGGCCACCCAGTAC.

A remark on this clone: Any gene name here is a mouse gene name. The read halts 1 residue ahead of the CDR3 end, with the missing end drawn from the germline J gene. The V and J genes are TRBV17 and TRBJ2-7; 10 bases are a match to TRBD2. CDR1 and CDR2 from the germline V gene are MNHDT and YYDKIL. V dropped 4 bases and J dropped 7; count of bases not matched to a gene: 7. This CDR3 is 14 amino acids long. The chain's CDR3 is CASSMAGGALEQYF. CDR3 DNA (partial): TGTGCTAGCAGTATGGCTGGGGGGGCGCTCGAACAGTAC.

Comment on this clone: Mouse gene names and germline throughout. The missing CDR3 end, 1 residue past where the read stops, is filled in from the germline J gene. The rearrangement joins TRBV31 to TRBJ2-1, with D unclear. The CDR3 contains 14 residues. Germline CDR1 GKSSPN, CDR2 SITVG. Trimming took off 0 bases at V and 3 bases at J, with 9 bases between the two ends. The sequenced part of the CDR3 DNA is TGTGCCTGGAGTCTAACGGGCTTCTATGCTGAGCAGTTC. Protein sequence: CAWSLTGFYAEQF. Given in full, the CDR3 is CAWSLTGFYAEQFF.

About this clone: The gene names given are mouse names. The read ends 1 residue before the CDR3 terminus; that terminus is restored from the germline J gene. The rearrangement joins TRBV16 to TRBJ1-6, with 7 bases lining up with TRBD1. TRBJ1-6 qualifies as an ORF whose function is uncertain. CDR1 and CDR2 from the germline V gene are SGHSA and FRNQAP. This CDR3 has 14 residues. J was trimmed by 7 bases and V by 0 bases; bases with no gene match: 0. CDR3 bases read: TGTGCAAGCAGCTTAGAAGGGGGCAATTCGCCCCTCTAC. The encoded protein is CASSLEGGNSPLY. In full, the CDR3 reads CASSLEGGNSPLYF.

As concerns this clone: Gene and germline names: mouse. With the read ending 1 residue before the CDR3 end, the germline J gene is used to fill in that end. The chain links TRBV29 to TRBJ2-3; a possible D gene is TRBD1 (6 bases). V gave up 8 bases and J gave up 0 bases, with 12 bases separating them. The germline V gene has CDR1 MSHET and CDR2 SYDVDS. CDR3 length: 14 residues. The sequenced CDR3 bases are TGTGCTAGCCACGAAGGGACAAGTGCAGAAACGCTGTAT. This gives the protein CASHEGTSAETLY. The CDR3 reads in full as CASHEGTSAETLYF.

This clone has a handful of counts. The gene names here belong to mouse. The sequenced fragment ends 1 residue before the CDR3 boundary, so the rest is inferred from the germline J gene. The chain uses TRBV1 and TRBJ2-7; 8 bases are a match to TRBD1. With 6 bases clipped from V and 0 bases from J, the junction kept 4 bases outside the gene matches. Per the germline V gene, CDR1 is NSQYPW and CDR2 is LRSPGD (reference sequence). This CDR3 region has 14 residues. The CDR3 loop is CTCSGDRSSYEQYF. The sequenced CDR3 bases are TGCACCTGCAGCGGGGACAGGAGCTCCTATGAACAGTAC.

As concerns this clone: The genes and germline here are from mouse. The CDR3 end falls 1 residue outside the read, so it is completed with the germline J gene. V and J are TRBV19 and TRBJ1-2; TRBD1 might be the D (6 bases). Trimming pared 5 bases from V and 2 bases from J, leaving 13 bases between. The germline CDR1 and CDR2 sequences are FNHDT and SITEND (reference sequence). The CDR3 is made up of 14 amino acids. The sequenced part of the CDR3 DNA is TGTGCCAGCAGCACCGGGACATCTAACTCCGACTACACC. Translation: CASSTGTSNSDYT. The whole CDR3 protein is CASSTGTSNSDYTF.

This clone came up a few times. Mouse germline and gene names are used. The CDR3 end falls 1 residue outside the read, so it is completed with the germline J gene. The chain links TRBV20 to TRBJ2-7; maybe TRBD1 (6 bases). CDR3 length: 13 residues. Germline V lookup: CDR1 GFQATS, CDR2 STVNSAI. V lost 5 bases and J 0 bases, leaving 11 bases between the germline ends. CDR3 DNA (partial): TGTGGTGCTCCCCGGGACACCTCCTATGAACAGTAC. It is translated as CGAPRDTSYEQY. The CDR3 as a whole reads CGAPRDTSYEQYF.

Details on this clone: Germline and genes: mouse. With the read ending 1 residue before the CDR3 end, the germline J gene is used to fill in that end. The chain has TRBV3 and TRBJ2-7; a possible D gene is TRBD2 (7 bases). V gave up 1 base and J gave up 4 bases, with 11 bases separating them. The CDR3 is 14 residues long. The V gene's germline CDR1 is SNHLY and CDR2 FYNGKV (reference sequence). CDR3 DNA (partial): TGTGCCAGCAGCTTAGACGGGGGGCGGTATGAACAGTAC. Translated, it gives CASSLDGGRYEQY. The whole CDR3 protein reads CASSLDGGRYEQYF.

Note on this clone: Mouse names are used for the genes. The CDR3 goes on 1 residue after the read ends, and that part is filled in from the germline J gene. This chain uses TRBV12-1 with TRBJ2-7; the D call may be TRBD1 or TRBD2 (5 bases each). The CDR3 is 14 amino acids. Looked up from germline, CDR1 is SGHSN and CDR2 is HYEKVE. Trimming shortened V by 2 bases and J by 0 bases, and 10 bases separated the two germline ends. CDR3 bases read: TGTGCCAGCTCTCGCGGGACGGTCTCCTATGAACAGTAC. Its protein is CASSRGTVSYEQY. The CDR3, in full, reads CASSRGTVSYEQYF. Supplemented by reference TRBV12-1 and TRBJ2-7, the full variable domain reads DSGVVQSPRHIIKEKGGRSVLTCIPISGHSNVVWYQQTLGKELKFLIQHYEKVERDKGFLPSRFSVQQFDDYHSEMNMSALELEDSAMYFCASSRGTVSYEQYFGPGTRLTVL.